This TCR beta chain was documented in a study of blood T cell repertoires in COVID-19. In the study overall: The origin of the acute and convalescent COVID-19 samples was the United States, Italy and Spain. PBMCs, B-cell-depleted T cells, or T cells provided the cDNA or gDNA that made up the material.

Participant-given clinical history determined each cohort assignment. Recovered status applied to Cohort 3 donors who had two consecutive negative PCRs. It also applied to those with clearance or with symptom resolution. Here immunoSEQ multiplex PCR was the method, and the copy in TCRdb shows in-frame clones only, minus some. The table includes some 300,000 clones, roughly 86% detected once. Looked up from germline, CDR1 is SGHTA and CDR2 is FQGTGA. This CDR3 contains 16 residues. V lost 1 base and J lost 10, with 17 bases in between. Sequenced sample: PBMCs or T cells enriched from blood (not recorded which). The chain joins TRBV7-3 to TRBJ1-6; possible D gene TRBD1, 6 bases. The sequence was collected from a woman aged 25-40 years who had recovered from COVID-19. The CDR3 nucleotides read TGTGCCAGCAGCTTAAATCCCCAGGGGATGAACTCACCCCTCCACTTT. Protein sequence: CASSLNPQGMNSPLHF.